This passage covers 7 T cell receptor beta chains from one sample sequenced in a study of blood T cell repertoires in COVID-19. Only in-frame clones appear in the TCRdb table, and some are missing; sequencing was by immunoSEQ multiplex PCR. The sample yields approximately 64,000 clones, 88% seen once. Sequencing input: peripheral blood. Source of these receptors: a woman aged 60-75 years with COVID-19, enrolled during active disease.

This chain connects TRBV7-6 to TRBJ2-1, with 9 positions matching TRBD2. CDR1 and CDR2 (germline): SGHVS, FNYEAQ. Losses at the gene ends were 9 bases for V and 7 bases for J; bases not matched to a gene: 13. The CDR3 runs 15 residues. The CDR3 nucleotides are TGTGCCAGTCCCCCGGATGGCGGGGGGGAGAATGAGCAGTTCTTC. Translation gives CASPPDGGGENEQFF. Using reference TRBV7-6 and TRBJ2-1 for the parts outside the CDR3, the full variable domain is GAGVSQSPRYKVTKRGQDVALRCDPISGHVSLYWYRQALGQGPEFLTYFNYEAQQDKSGLPNDRFSAERPEGSISTLTIQRTEQRDSAMYRCASPPDGGGENEQFFGPGTRLTVL.

This clone occurred once. The chain employs TRBV11-3 and TRBJ1-4, with 8 bases lining up with TRBD1. The CDR3 runs 20 residues. Trimming at V came to 3 bases and at J to 2 bases, leaving 17 bases not matched to a gene. Germline CDR1 reads SGHNT; CDR2 reads YENEEA. The chain's CDR3 is CASSFFSSGTGPSTNEKLFF. DNA for the CDR3: TGTGCCAGCAGCTTTTTCTCTTCCGGGACAGGTCCATCCACTAATGAAAAACTGTTTTTT.

CDR3 DNA sequence: TGTGCCAGCAGCGACAGGGAACCCTCTGGAAACACCATATATTTT. Its protein is CASSDREPSGNTIYF. This chain connects TRBV7-9 to TRBJ1-3, with 7 bases lining up with TRBD1. This CDR3 comprises 15 residues. Germline values: CDR1 SEHNR, CDR2 FQNEAQ (reference sequence). J lost 0 bases, V lost 5 bases, and 4 bases had no gene match.

The sample holds a few counts of this clone. The chain recombines TRBV6-2 or TRBV6-3 with TRBJ2-3; 8 positions match TRBD2. V shed 5 bases and J 6 bases; nucleotides not matched to a gene: 7. This CDR3 contains 14 residues. CDR1 is MNHEY and CDR2 is SVGEGT in the germline V gene. Here the CDR3 DNA reads TGTGCCAGCAGTGATGCGGGGGGAGCCGATACGCAGTATTTT. Protein: CASSDAGGADTQYF.

The chain employs TRBV15 and TRBJ1-1; 7 bases align to TRBD1. V was pared by 5 bases and J by 6 bases, with 6 bases of the junction left unmatched. The CDR3 extends over 13 amino acids. Per the germline V gene, CDR1 is LNHNV and CDR2 is YYDKDF (reference sequence). CDR3 region: CATSGQEGSEAFF. As DNA, the CDR3 is TGTGCCACCAGCGGACAGGAGGGATCTGAAGCTTTCTTT.

This clone was detected a few times. The chain joins TRBV25-1 to TRBJ1-2; D gene uncertain. Germline CDR1 MGHDK, CDR2 SYGVNS. V lost 6 bases, J lost 5 bases, and 10 bases lay in between. The CDR3 consists of 12 residues. The CDR3 region has the DNA TGTGCCAGCAGCGACTGGAGGTATGGCTACACCTTC. Translating it yields CASSDWRYGYTF.

The gene calls are TRBV4-3 and TRBJ2-3; 10 nucleotides match TRBD2. V was pared by 1 base and J by 5 bases, with 3 bases of the junction left unmatched. This CDR3 contains 15 residues. Germline CDR1 and CDR2: LGHNA and YSLEER. The CDR3: CASSQGTSGLDTQYF. CDR3 nucleotides: TGCGCCAGCAGCCAAGGGACTAGCGGATTAGATACGCAGTATTTT.